This TCR beta chain is drawn from a study of T cell changes during pregnancy in multiple sclerosis. Sequenced by immunoSEQ multiplex PCR; TCRdb stores in-frame clones only, minus some. The repertoire consists of about 54,000 clones, with more than 85% occurring once and the leading ten covering more than 0.9%. The material sequenced was peripheral blood, taken after pregnancy. The receptor was derived from a female donor in good health, enrolled as a control in a pregnancy study.

The CDR3 sequence: CASSDSRTGGTTEAFF. Here the CDR3 DNA reads TGTGCCAGCAGTGACTCCCGGACAGGAGGAACCACTGAAGCTTTCTTT. This rearrangement joins TRBV6-4 to TRBJ1-1; 7 bases are a match to TRBD1. CDR1 MRHNA and CDR2 SNTAGT come from the germline V gene. Trimming removed 0 bases from V and 4 bases from J; junction bases left unmatched: 8. This CDR3 has 16 amino acids.